A single sample gave rise to the 12 T cell receptor beta chains below, sequenced in a study of shared clonotypes between healthy human individuals. As defined, naive CD8 cells were CD45RO-negative and positively selected for CCR7, with terminally differentiated effector memory CD45RA+ cells excluded. Assay: immunoSEQ multiplex PCR; the TCRdb copy retains only in-frame clones and omits some. The sample lists some 630,000 clones; 96% were seen once. What was sequenced was naive CD8+ T cells sorted from blood. Receptor source: a woman between 25 and 40 years old in good health.

The chain uses TRBV28 and TRBJ2-2, with D tentatively TRBD1 or TRBD2 (5 bases each). This CDR3 has 16 residues. V lost 5 bases and J lost 5, with 18 bases in between. Germline-derived CDR1 and CDR2 are MDHEN and SYDVKM. The CDR3 DNA sequence: TGTGCCAGCAGTGTTACCGGGACCCCAGGGACCGGGGAGCTGTTTTTT. This codes for CASSVTGTPGTGELFF.

The chain joins TRBV27 to TRBJ1-2; D ambiguous. Germline CDR1 reads MNHEY; CDR2 reads SMNVEV (reference sequence). CDR3 length: 14 residues. V lost 7 bases, J lost 2 bases, and 14 bases lay in between. The CDR3 DNA reads as TGTGCCAGCACCCCCGGTAGAGGGAACTATGGCTACACCTTC. This codes for CASTPGRGNYGYTF.

This clone was recorded a few times. The identical CDR3 is also encoded by other nucleotide sequences in the sample. This CDR3 is CASSQDRSNQPQHF. In nucleotides, the CDR3 is TGCGCCAGCAGCCAAGACCGAAGCAATCAGCCCCAGCATTTT. The chain combines TRBV4-1 with TRBJ1-5; D remains ambiguous. Trimming shortened V by 0 bases and J by 1 base, and 4 bases separated the two germline ends. The CDR3 consists of 14 residues. Germline CDR1 is MGHRA and CDR2 is YSYEKL.

This clone was detected once. The rearrangement joins TRBV4-1 to TRBJ1-1; D remains unclear. Trimming took off 4 bases at V and 1 base at J, with 10 bases between the two ends. There are 14 residues in the CDR3. Germline V gene lookup returns CDR1 MGHRA and CDR2 YSYEKL. The CDR3: CASSPGLQNTEAFF. In nucleotides, the CDR3 is TGCGCCAGCAGCCCGGGCCTACAGAACACTGAAGCTTTCTTT.

The CDR3 reads CASSQGYTLGGPQHF. Here the CDR3 DNA reads TGCGCCAGCAGCCAAGGGTACACTCTCGGGGGGCCCCAGCATTTT. V usage is TRBV4-1 and J usage is TRBJ1-5; a weak D match, TRBD1 (5 bases). CDR1 and CDR2 (germline): MGHRA, YSYEKL. V was cut by 1 base and J by 9 bases, with 16 bases left in between. The CDR3 loop spans 15 amino acids.

The rearrangement uses TRBV7-8 and TRBJ2-7, with unresolved D. Germline lookup yields CDR1 SGHVS and CDR2 FQNEAQ. V was trimmed by 4 bases and J by 4 bases, leaving 14 bases between them. The length of the CDR3 is 14 residues. CDR3 residues: CASSSRNQSYEQYF. CDR3 DNA sequence: TGTGCCAGCAGCTCTCGAAACCAGAGTTACGAGCAGTACTTC.

V and J are TRBV28 and TRBJ2-5, with D possibly matching TRBD2 (6 bases). TRBJ2-7 explains the end of the DNA better; the J call may be wrong. CDR3 length: 15 amino acids. Germline lookup yields CDR1 MDHEN and CDR2 SYDVKM. For the CDR3, the DNA is TGTGCCAGCAGTGACCTAGCGAGATGGGGCTACGAGCAGTACTTC. Its translation is CASSDLARWGYEQYF.

A single count supports this clone. This sample also contains other DNA sequences that code for the same CDR3. The V and J genes are TRBV28 and TRBJ2-7, with 7 bases fitting TRBD1. Trimming took 6 bases from V and 1 from J; bases not matched to a gene: 6. CDR1 and CDR2 (germline): MDHEN, SYDVKM. The CDR3 totals 14 residues. The CDR3 loop reads CASSLQGTSYEQYF. CDR3 nucleotide sequence: TGTGCCAGCAGCCTACAGGGGACGTCCTACGAGCAGTACTTC.

J is TRBJ1-1 and V is TRBV9; D not resolved. The ends were cut back, 0 bases at V and 3 bases at J, with 12 bases in the middle. The CDR3 consists of 15 residues. Germline CDR1 is SGDLS and CDR2 is YYNGEE. CDR3 in amino acids: CASSVGAVGDTEAFF. In nucleotides, the CDR3 is TGTGCCAGCAGCGTAGGAGCTGTAGGAGACACTGAAGCTTTCTTT.

V and J are TRBV5-4 and TRBJ2-7; maybe TRBD2 (5 bases). The CDR3 is 14 amino acids. In germline, CDR1 is SGHNT, CDR2 YYREEE (reference sequence). Deletions cut 5 bases from V and 3 bases from J, with 15 bases between. Here the CDR3 reads CASRPWGAIYEQYF. The DNA for the CDR3 is TGTGCCAGCAGACCCTGGGGAGCAATCTACGAGCAGTACTTC.

Only one count was recorded for this clone. This rearrangement joins TRBV29-1 to TRBJ2-2; maybe TRBD1 (6 bases). V dropped 4 bases and J dropped 1 base, with 7 bases sitting between them. The CDR3 consists of 13 residues. Germline CDR1 is SQVTM and CDR2 is ANQGSEA. The CDR3 DNA sequence: TGCAGCGTTGGGACAGAGAACACCGGGGAGCTGTTTTTT. Translation: CSVGTENTGELFF.

The rearrangement links TRBV2 to TRBJ1-1; 9 nucleotides align to TRBD1. The germline V gene encodes CDR1 SNHLY and CDR2 FYNNEI. The CDR3 extends over 16 amino acids. With 0 bases clipped from V and 2 bases from J, the junction kept 4 bases outside the gene matches. CDR3: CASSEAGQGFNTEAFF. CDR3 coding DNA: TGTGCCAGCAGTGAAGCTGGACAGGGGTTTAACACTGAAGCTTTCTTT.